This T cell receptor beta chain was documented in a study of T cells in localized non-small cell lung cancer. Study observations and caveats: Since sequencing was restricted to only one region of the tumor, intratumor heterogeneity remains a possibility. Uninvolved adjacent lung, not tumor, had the highest T cell clonality. There was an association of higher blood T cell density with longer overall survival. Adjacent lung exhibited a median of 57 among the 100 most abundant tumor clones.

TCRdb's table, derived via immunoSEQ multiplex PCR, lists solely in-frame clones and lacks some. The repertoire includes 13,000 or so clones, about 82% of them detected once, and 50% to 75% sits in the top ten. Germline V CDR1 and CDR2: GTSNPN, SVGIG (reference sequence). Trimming removed 3 bases at V and 0 bases at J, with 6 bases between. The CDR3 consists of 13 residues. About this clone: The target antigen is unknown.

This material consisted of peripheral blood, taken before any cancer treatment. This sequence originates from a male donor at least 60 years old with stage III lung adenocarcinoma. This chain uses TRBV30 with TRBJ1-5; D is ambiguous. DNA for the CDR3: TGTGCCTGGAGAAGGTCTAGCAATCAGCCCCAGCATTTT. It specifies CAWRRSSNQPQHF. Complete variable domain (other parts from reference TRBV30 and TRBJ1-5): SQTIHQWPATLVQPVGSPLSLECTVEGTSNPNLYWYRQAAGRGLQLLFYSVGIGQISSEVPQNLSASRPQDRQFILSSKKLLLSDSGFYLCAWRRSSNQPQHFGDGTRLSIL.